A selection of T cell receptor beta chains follows, all from one sample in a study of technical replicates of blood from a handful of donors. The protocol was immunoSEQ multiplex PCR, while the TCRdb copy is restricted to in-frame clones and leaves out a portion. Of over 50,000 clones in the sample, around 95% were seen once. Sequenced sample: T cells isolated from PBMCs. The source of these receptors is a human donor in good health. Both conserved end residues are trimmed from each CDR3.

V gene	J gene	CDR3 protein
TRBV5-1	TRBJ2-1	ASTSGGTRQF
TRBV18	TRBJ1-2	ASSADISYGYT
TRBV11-2	TRBJ1-5	ASSLGQGYLLRNQPQH
TRBV9	TRBJ1-2	ASGGISPGQTYGYT
TRBV11-2	TRBJ2-4	ASSLQGTRQY
TRBV7-9	TRBJ2-5	ASIPDSQETQY
TRBV13	TRBJ2-1	ASSSPRRGDHDEQF
TRBV11-2	TRBJ1-3	ASSLSPLSSGNTIY
TRBV28	TRBJ2-2	ASSPSGLTEIKNTGELF
TRBV6-5	TRBJ1-1	ASRLRAEAF
TRBV5-1	TRBJ1-2	ASSSTFLGQVYGYT
TRBV5-6	TRBJ1-1	ASSFPRGTHTEAF
TRBV9	TRBJ2-1	ASSVALAGGVNEQF
TRBV7-9	TRBJ2-2	ASSFDSYTGELF
TRBV14	TRBJ2-1	ASSPKGPPYNEQF